One TCR beta chain is described in this entry. What this receptor recognizes is not known. No qualities accompany the bases; no much larger clone lies one base away. Each collaborating institution followed its own protocols to collect whole blood in K2EDTA tubes. For TCRbeta analysis, collaborator samples were shipped as frozen whole blood, as isolated PBMCs, or as DNA extracted from either sample type. The immunoSEQ Assay, a bias-controlled multiplex PCR, was used to amplify TCRbeta CDR3 regions from genomic DNA. The original pipeline was this. The number of nucleated cells in each sample was estimated by amplification of reference gene primers within the assay. Sequence reads were collapsed and filtered to measure the absolute abundance of every unique TCRbeta CDR3 rearrangement. Productive Simpson clonality was computed per sample as the square root of Simpson's diversity index over productive rearrangements. TCRdb retrieved this table from immuneACCESS and kept in-frame rearrangements only. Not all clones are present; in checked studies, unresolved V genes account for under half, and no reason is known for the remainder. V and J calls and clone size come straight from that table; D and trimming were deduced from the DNA. Counted in this sample were fewer than 90,000 clones; approximately 90% of them appeared once. The ten largest clonotypes hold 6.7% of the sample.

The sample belongs to a study of blood T cell repertoires in COVID-19 (dated by TCRdb to 2020 to 2022). Background for the entire study: Samples covering the acute and convalescent phases of COVID-19 were provided by collaborators in the United States, Italy and Spain. The material from the prospective study consisted of cDNA or gDNA derived from T cells, B-cell-depleted T cells, or PBMCs. Deeply sampled blood TCRbeta repertoires from subjects exposed to, actively infected with, or recovered from COVID-19 were included in the dataset. The repertoires were released in a freely available public database meant as a resource for research on the immune response to SARS-CoV-2. The samples were drawn from the first 160 participants of the ongoing ImmuneRACE study and from 1,254 subjects provided by 6 global collaborators. A de-identified subject ID, COVID-19 status, age in years and sex were almost always included in the sample metadata. Where available, HLA class I and class II types were obtained from metadata supplied by the sample provider rather than from assay-based typing.

Study-wide conclusions, independent of this receptor: The amount of clinical and demographic metadata varied by source and participant and was provided uncurated.

The germline V gene gives CDR1 as MDHEN and CDR2 as SYDVKM. Counted from cysteine to phenylalanine, this CDR3 has 17 amino acids. The entry retains the CDR3 DNA only, 51 bases that are in frame from base 1. Compared with germline, V lacks 2 bases and J lacks 4 bases; bases without a gene match: 14. Sequencing was done on a sample of peripheral blood. The rearrangement joined TRBV28 to TRBJ2-7, with 7 middle bases fitting TRBD1. The sequence was collected from an elderly woman with active COVID-19. The CDR3 corresponds to CASSLLLRDSTTYEQYF. DNA sequence: TGTGCCAGCAGTTTACTTCTCCGGGACAGTACAACGTACGAGCAGTACTTC.